The 13 T cell receptor beta chains listed next were all sequenced from one sample in a study of Graves' ophthalmopathy and Graves' hyperthyroidism. The study amplified TCR beta CDR3 regions using RNA transcripts. Scientists carried out first-round RT-PCR using HTBI primers and then a second-round multiplex PCR. TCRdb re-called the multiplex PCR reads through MiXCR, storing one row per CDR3 protein. The sample consists of about 24,000 distinct CDR3 sequences, less than 50% of them appearing once. The specimen sequenced was peripheral blood. Every receptor here comes from an adult woman with stable Graves' hyperthyroidism.

This clonotype showed up many times. This may arise from a read error, as a much more abundant clone is one base away. The chain couples TRBV6-5 to TRBJ2-5; tentative D call: TRBD2 (5 bases). The V gene's germline CDR1 is MNHEY and CDR2 SVGAGI. The CDR3 loop spans 13 amino acids. Trimming removed 6 bases from V and 4 bases from J, with 12 bases in between. The CDR3 protein is CASSSRGGETQYF. The DNA of the CDR3 is TGTGCCAGCAGCTCCCGAGGAGGAGAGACCCAGTACTTC.

This clonotype has at least ten counts. The V call is TRBV5-1, the J call TRBJ2-3; 9 bases are a match to TRBD2. Germline V CDR1 and CDR2: SGHRS, YFSETQ. The V and J ends lost 0 bases and 0 bases, in that order; junction bases with no gene match: 5. This CDR3 is built from 17 residues. In nucleotides, the CDR3 is TGCGCCAGCAGCTTGGCTAGCGGGACCCTTAGCACAGATACGCAGTATTTT. Amino acid sequence: CASSLASGTLSTDTQYF.

This clonotype was counted at least ten times. V usage is TRBV6-1 and J usage is TRBJ2-7, with TRBD2 identical over 7 bases. Per germline, CDR1 MNHNS and CDR2 SASEGT. This CDR3 region has 14 residues. V was clipped by 7 bases and J by 5 bases; unmatched bases: 11. CDR3 in amino acids: CASMEASGGDEQYF. DNA of the CDR3: TGTGCCAGCATGGAGGCTAGCGGCGGGGACGAGCAGTACTTC.

The CDR3 DNA is TGTGCCACCAGTGCTCTGGGTGGCGAGACCCAGTACTTC. It specifies CATSALGGETQYF. The chain recombines TRBV24-1 with TRBJ2-5; D is unclear. CDR1 KGHDR and CDR2 SFDVKD come from the germline V gene. V was clipped by 5 bases and J by 5 bases, with 11 bases between them. This CDR3 has 13 residues.

This clonotype was seen ten or more times. This chain connects TRBV18 to TRBJ2-7, with 9 bases matching TRBD1. CDR1 and CDR2 from the germline V gene are KGHSH and LQKENI. V lost 0 bases to trimming and J lost 4 bases; unmatched junction nucleotides: 4. The CDR3 runs 15 residues. As DNA, the CDR3 is TGTGCCAGCTCACCACCGGGGACAGGGCTGTACGAGCAGTACTTC. It yields the protein CASSPPGTGLYEQYF.

This chain joins TRBV11-3 and TRBJ1-4, with 11 positions matching TRBD1. Looked up from germline, CDR1 is SGHNT and CDR2 is YENEEA. This CDR3 is 17 amino acids long. V shed 5 bases, J shed 5 bases, and the junction held 10 bases outside the gene matches. The CDR3 loop reads CASSRKGTGGTNEKLFF. DNA for the CDR3: TGTGCCAGCAGCCGGAAGGGGACAGGGGGTACGAATGAAAAACTGTTTTTT.

This clonotype showed up just once. It is likely a read error, because the conserved phenylalanine at the end of the CDR3 is missing. CDR3 sequence reads: CASSLGPRENKQFS. In DNA, the CDR3 is TGTGCCAGTAGCCTCGGACCCCGGGAAAATAAGCAGTTCTCC. The rearrangement joins TRBV19 to TRBJ2-1; possibly TRBD2 for D (5 bases). The V gene lost 6 bases and the J gene lost 11 bases, with 20 bases spanning the gap. The CDR3 sequence is 14 residues long. Germline assignment: CDR1 LNHDA and CDR2 SQIVND (reference sequence).

V and J are TRBV25-1 and TRBJ2-7; 10 nucleotides line up with TRBD2. Germline V gene lookup returns CDR1 MGHDK and CDR2 SYGVNS. J was trimmed by 4 bases and V by 4 bases; bases with no gene match: 4. This CDR3 has 14 amino acids. CDR3 coding DNA: TGTGCCAGCAGTGCTCCGGGACTAGCGTACGAGCAGTACTTC. Translated, it gives CASSAPGLAYEQYF.

About this clonotype itself: One end of the junction fails to match germline, which may point to a read error. V and J are TRBV7-3 and TRBJ2-1; 13 nucleotides line up with TRBD2. This CDR3 contains 15 residues. CDR1 and CDR2 (germline): SGHTA, FQGTGA. For the CDR3, the DNA is TGTGCCAGCAGCGCAGGGACTAGCGGGAACAATGAACAGTTCTTC. Translation: CASSAGTSGNNEQFF.

The CDR3 bases are TGCAGTGCTTTCCGACAGGGGGGTTTAGGAGATACGCAGTATTTT. Protein: CSAFRQGGLGDTQYF. The rearrangement uses TRBV20-1 and TRBJ2-3, with 9 bases matching TRBD1. J was trimmed by 5 bases and V by 5 bases; bases with no gene match: 11. Germline loops: CDR1 DFQATT, CDR2 SNEGSKA (reference sequence). This CDR3 has 15 amino acids.

This clonotype has at least ten counts. The J gene is TRBJ1-5, the V gene TRBV6-5, with D hard to call. CDR3 length: 13 residues. V was pared by 6 bases and J by 4 bases, with 10 bases between. Germline lookup yields CDR1 MNHEY and CDR2 SVGAGI. CDR3 sequence: CASRGRENQPQHF. CDR3 DNA sequence: TGTGCCAGCAGGGGCAGAGAAAATCAGCCCCAGCATTTT.

This clonotype was recorded at least ten times. V and J are TRBV19 and TRBJ2-4; 7 positions agree with TRBD2. Losses at the gene ends were 3 bases for V and 0 bases for J; bases not matched to a gene: 5. Looked up from germline, CDR1 is LNHDA and CDR2 is SQIVND (reference sequence). CDR3 size: 16 residues. CDR3 sequence (DNA): TGTGCCAGTAGTATTAAAGCGGGGCTAGCCAAAAACATTCAGTACTTC. It codes for CASSIKAGLAKNIQYF.

The V and J genes are TRBV11-2 and TRBJ2-1; 8 nucleotides align to TRBD2. The V gene's germline CDR1 is SGHAT and CDR2 FQNNGV. With 6 bases clipped from V and 1 base from J, the junction kept 5 bases outside the gene matches. This CDR3 is 15 amino acids long. CDR3 DNA sequence: TGTGCCAGCAGGTCGTTAGCGGGGTCCTACAATGAGCAGTTCTTC. Its protein product is CASRSLAGSYNEQFF.